This T cell receptor beta chain stems from a study of T cells after yellow fever vaccination. Germline CDR1 SQVTM, CDR2 ANQGSEA. The CDR3 is 12 amino acids. The V end lost 4 bases, the J end lost 1 base, and 7 bases lay between the germline ends. From the 5' RACE reads, TCRdb called clonotypes with MiXCR, one entry per CDR3 protein. Of just under 600,000 distinct CDR3 sequences listed, about 13% are singletons. Specimen: PBMCs, collected on the day of the yellow fever booster vaccination. The TCR sequence derives from a man between 25 and 39 years old who received the YFV17D yellow fever vaccine. The rearrangement joins TRBV29-1 to TRBJ2-5; D perhaps matches TRBD1 (5 bases). The CDR3 DNA reads TGCAGCGTTGGCAGGGCCCAAGAGACCCAGTACTTC. It translates to CSVGRAQETQYF.